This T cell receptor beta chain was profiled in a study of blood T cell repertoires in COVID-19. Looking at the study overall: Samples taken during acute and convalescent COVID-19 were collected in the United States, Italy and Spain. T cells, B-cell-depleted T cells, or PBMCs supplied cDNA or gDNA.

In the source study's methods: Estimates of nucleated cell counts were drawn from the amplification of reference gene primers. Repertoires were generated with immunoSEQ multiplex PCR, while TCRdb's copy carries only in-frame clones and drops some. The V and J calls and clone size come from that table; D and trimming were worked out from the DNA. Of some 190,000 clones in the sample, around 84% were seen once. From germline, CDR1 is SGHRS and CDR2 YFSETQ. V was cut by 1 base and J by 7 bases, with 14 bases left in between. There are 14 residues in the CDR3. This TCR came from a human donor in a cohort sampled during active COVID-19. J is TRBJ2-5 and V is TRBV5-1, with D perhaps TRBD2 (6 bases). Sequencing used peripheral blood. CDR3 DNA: TGCGCCAGCAGCTTGAACACGGGGAGGCGGACCCAGTACTTC. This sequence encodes CASSLNTGRRTQYF.